These 8 T cell receptor beta chains were all obtained from the same sample, sequenced in a study of T cell repertoires in cytomegalovirus infection. From the reads, TCRdb called clonotypes with MiXCR, one entry per CDR3 protein. The sample holds 150,000 to 200,000 distinct CDR3 sequences, 20% to 25% seen once. Their target antigens are unknown. The sequencing here drew on CD8+ T cells from cultured PBMCs, taken from culture after CMV antigen stimulation. The receptors stem from a human donor in good health (CMV status not recorded). Some clones in this sample may be carry-over from other donors' samples.

The chain couples TRBV7-6 to TRBJ1-2; 7 bases match TRBD1. V shed 0 bases, J shed 7 bases, and the junction held 2 bases outside the gene matches. Germline values: CDR1 SGHVS, CDR2 FNYEAQ. The CDR3 length is 13 residues. CDR3 bases: TGTGCCAGCAGCTTAGCTTACAGGGGTGGCTACACCTTC. Amino acid sequence: CASSLAYRGGYTF.

A word on this clonotype: The junction departs from germline at one end; a sequencing error may be responsible. The chain is built from TRBV7-4 and TRBJ1-2; 10 nucleotides match TRBD1. The CDR3 consists of 15 residues. Per the germline V gene, CDR1 is SGHVT and CDR2 is SQSDAQ. The CDR3 loop is CASSLDRGHRYGYTF. The CDR3 DNA reads TGTGCTAGCAGCTTAGACAGGGGGCATCGCTATGGCTACACCTTC.

The chain links TRBV4-2 to TRBJ2-1; tentatively, D is TRBD2 (6 bases). The length of the CDR3 is 12 residues. V lost 1 base, J lost 10 bases, and 8 bases lay in between. Germline-derived CDR1 and CDR2 are LGHNA and YNFKEQ. The CDR3 nucleotides read TGTGCCAGCAGCCAAGGTGGGGGGGAGCAGTTCTTC. Protein: CASSQGGGEQFF.

This chain links TRBV7-8 with TRBJ2-7; D might be TRBD2 (6 bases). The germline V gene encodes CDR1 SGHVS and CDR2 FQNEAQ. Deletions cut 5 bases from V and 6 bases from J, with 8 bases between. This CDR3 contains 11 residues. The CDR3 DNA is TGTGCCAGCAGCGGAGGGGTCGAGCAGTACTTC. This gives the protein CASSGGVEQYF.

This sequence joins TRBV10-3 and TRBJ1-1; no firm D call. V was clipped by 0 bases and J by 3 bases, with 5 bases between them. The CDR3 extends over 13 amino acids. The germline gives CDR1 ENHRY, CDR2 SYGVKD. The CDR3 coding sequence is TGTGCCATCAGTGAGTCGACCCACACTGAAGCTTTCTTT. Amino acid sequence: CAISESTHTEAFF.

In this sample, this clonotype turned up a few times. The chain links TRBV7-2 to TRBJ2-4; 14 nucleotides match TRBD2. The CDR3 length is 16 residues. J lost 8 bases, V lost 4 bases, and 7 bases had no gene match. Germline lookup yields CDR1 SGHTA and CDR2 FQGNSA. CDR3 nucleotide sequence: TGTGCCAGCAGCTCGACTAGCGGGGGGGCCAGGGACATTCAGTACTTC. Encoded protein: CASSSTSGGARDIQYF.

The V gene is TRBV12-3 or TRBV12-4, the J gene TRBJ2-2; TRBD2 matches at 10 bases. This CDR3 has 19 amino acids. Unmatched junction bases numbered 10, after V lost 2 bases and J lost 1 base. CDR3 protein: CASSLRGLAGAVNTGELFF. In nucleotides, the CDR3 is TGTGCCAGCAGTTTACGGGGGCTAGCGGGGGCCGTGAACACCGGGGAGCTGTTTTTT.

The rearrangement uses TRBV7-8 and TRBJ1-5; possible D gene TRBD1, 6 bases. The CDR3 has 16 amino acids. CDR1 and CDR2 (germline): SGHVS, FQNEAQ. Trimming took 1 base from V and 2 from J, leaving 12 bases between them. The CDR3 region is CASSLESGDGNQPQHF. The CDR3 nucleotides are TGTGCCAGCAGCTTAGAATCAGGGGATGGCAATCAGCCCCAGCATTTT.